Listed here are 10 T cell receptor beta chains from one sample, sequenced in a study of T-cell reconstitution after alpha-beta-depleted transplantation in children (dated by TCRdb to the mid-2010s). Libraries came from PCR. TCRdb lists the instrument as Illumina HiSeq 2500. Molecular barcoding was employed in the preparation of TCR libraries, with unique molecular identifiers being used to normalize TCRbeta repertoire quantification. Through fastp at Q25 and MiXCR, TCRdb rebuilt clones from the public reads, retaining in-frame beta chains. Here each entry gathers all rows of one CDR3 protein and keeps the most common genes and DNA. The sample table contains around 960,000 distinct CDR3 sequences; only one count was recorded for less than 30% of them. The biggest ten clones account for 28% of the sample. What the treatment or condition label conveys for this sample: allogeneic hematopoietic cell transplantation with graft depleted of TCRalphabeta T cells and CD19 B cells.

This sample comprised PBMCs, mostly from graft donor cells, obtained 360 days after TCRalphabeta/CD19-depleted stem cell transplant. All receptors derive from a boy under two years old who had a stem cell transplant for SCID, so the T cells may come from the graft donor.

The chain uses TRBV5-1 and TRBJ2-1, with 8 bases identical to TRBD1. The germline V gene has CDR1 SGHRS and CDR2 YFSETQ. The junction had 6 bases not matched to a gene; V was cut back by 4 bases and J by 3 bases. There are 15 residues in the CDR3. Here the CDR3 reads CASSGGTGDYNEQFF. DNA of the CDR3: TGCGCCAGCAGCGGCGGGACAGGCGACTACAATGAGCAGTTCTTC.

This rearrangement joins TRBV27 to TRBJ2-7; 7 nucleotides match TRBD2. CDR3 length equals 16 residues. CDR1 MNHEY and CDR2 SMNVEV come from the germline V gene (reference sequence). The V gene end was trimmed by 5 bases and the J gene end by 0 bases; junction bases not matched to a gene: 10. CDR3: CASSRCFRGDSYEQYF. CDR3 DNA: TGTGCCAGCAGTCGCTGCTTCCGGGGGGACTCCTACGAGCAGTACTTC.

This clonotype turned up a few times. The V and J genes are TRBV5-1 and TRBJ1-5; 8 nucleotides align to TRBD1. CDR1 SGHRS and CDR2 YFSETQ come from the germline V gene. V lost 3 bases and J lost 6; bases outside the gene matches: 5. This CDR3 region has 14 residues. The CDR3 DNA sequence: TGCGCCAGCAGCTCCACAGGGGGGGTTCAGCCCCAGCATTTT. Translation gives CASSSTGGVQPQHF.

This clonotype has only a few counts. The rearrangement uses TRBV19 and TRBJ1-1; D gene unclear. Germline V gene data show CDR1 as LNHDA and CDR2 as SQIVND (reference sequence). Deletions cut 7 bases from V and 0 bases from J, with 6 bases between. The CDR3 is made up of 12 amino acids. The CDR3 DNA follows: TGTGCCAGTACGGCAGTGAACACTGAAGCTTTCTTT. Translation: CASTAVNTEAFF. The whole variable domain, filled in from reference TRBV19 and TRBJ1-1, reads DGGITQSPKYLFRKEGQNVTLSCEQNLNHDAMYWYRQDPGQGLRLIYYSQIVNDFQKGDIAEGYSVSREKKESFPLTVTSAQKNPTAFYLCASTAVNTEAFFGQGTRLTVV.

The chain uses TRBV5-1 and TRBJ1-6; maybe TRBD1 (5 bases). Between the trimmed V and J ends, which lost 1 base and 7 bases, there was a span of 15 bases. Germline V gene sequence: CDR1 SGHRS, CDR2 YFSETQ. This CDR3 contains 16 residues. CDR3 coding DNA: TGCGCCAGCAGCTTGTTATCAGTACAGGCGAATTCACCCCTCCACTTT. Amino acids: CASSLLSVQANSPLHF.

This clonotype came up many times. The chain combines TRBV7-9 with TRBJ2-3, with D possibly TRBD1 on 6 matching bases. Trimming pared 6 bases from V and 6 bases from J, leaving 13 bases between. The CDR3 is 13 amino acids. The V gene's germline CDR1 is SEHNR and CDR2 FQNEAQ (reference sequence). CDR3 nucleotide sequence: TGTGCCAGCAGTTCACAGGGAAGGGATACGCAGTATTTT. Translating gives CASSSQGRDTQYF.

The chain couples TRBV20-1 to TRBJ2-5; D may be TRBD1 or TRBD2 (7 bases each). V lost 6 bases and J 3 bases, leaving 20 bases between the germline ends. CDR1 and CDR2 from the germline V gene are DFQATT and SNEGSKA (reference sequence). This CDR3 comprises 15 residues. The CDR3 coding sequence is TGCAGTGCCACCGGCGGGCAGGGGGGGAAAGAGACCCAGTACTTC. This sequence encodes CSATGGQGGKETQYF.

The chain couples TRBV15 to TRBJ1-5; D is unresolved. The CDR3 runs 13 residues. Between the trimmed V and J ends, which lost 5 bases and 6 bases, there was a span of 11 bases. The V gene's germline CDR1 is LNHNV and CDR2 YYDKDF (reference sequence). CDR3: CATSFNGRQPQHF. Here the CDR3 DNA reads TGTGCCACCAGCTTCAACGGGCGTCAGCCCCAGCATTTT.

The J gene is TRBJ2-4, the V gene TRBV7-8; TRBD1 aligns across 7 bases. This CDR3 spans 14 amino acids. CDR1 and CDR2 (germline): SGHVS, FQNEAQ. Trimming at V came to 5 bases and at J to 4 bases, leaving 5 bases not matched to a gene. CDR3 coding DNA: TGTGCCAGCAGCCAGGACAGGAAAAAAAACATTCAGTACTTC. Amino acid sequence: CASSQDRKKNIQYF.

Here the CDR3 DNA reads TGCAGTGCTAGGTGGGGGCAGGAAGAGACCCAGTACTTC. Its translation: CSARWGQEETQYF. V and J are TRBV20-1 and TRBJ2-5; perhaps TRBD1 as D (6 bases). The V gene lost 3 bases and the J gene lost 3 bases, with 11 bases spanning the gap. Germline values: CDR1 DFQATT, CDR2 SNEGSKA (reference sequence). The CDR3 spans 13 residues.